This T cell receptor (beta chain) was retrieved from a study of OX40 agonist ivuxolimab in advanced cancers. Findings and limits, study-wide: Relative to CD4+ cells, CD8+ T cells on average had more expanded clones. Partial responders treated at 0.1-3.0 mg/kg exhibited clonal expansion among the lowest measured.

Comments on this clone: Its antigen is still unknown.

No patient had autoimmune disease or received systemic immunosuppression. Method: immunoSEQ multiplex PCR; TCRdb's copy keeps in-frame clones and lacks some. This sample has under 75,000 clones, with approximately 86% found just once. The specimen was CD4+ or CD8+ T cells sorted from blood, collected in a trial of the OX40 agonist ivuxolimab. The clonotype comes from an adult with an advanced solid tumor such as melanoma, head and neck, liver or kidney cancer.

DNA for the CDR3: TGCGCCAGCAGCTTGGAGAGGGCGAACACTGAAGCTTTCTTT. Translated, it gives CASSLERANTEAFF. The chain recombines TRBV5-1 with TRBJ1-1; D is ambiguous. Trimming shortened V by 0 bases and J by 1 base, and 7 bases separated the two germline ends. This CDR3 comprises 14 residues. Germline assignment: CDR1 SGHRS and CDR2 YFSETQ.